This T cell receptor beta chain comes out of a study of sequential checkpoint blockade in melanoma. Study context: Each arm's sequence ended with maintenance nivolumab.

Stated treatment: randomized to nivolumab then ipilimumab (arm A) or the reverse (arm B). Sorted cells were live CD3+CD8+, lacking CD19 and CD56, from PBMCs. Produced via immunoSEQ multiplex PCR; TCRdb's table is partial and in-frame only. The table has 30,000 to 40,000 clones, about 88% seen once; the top ten hold 9.5% to 15%. The specimen was CD8+ T cells sorted from blood (inferred from file names), collected from a patient given nivolumab and ipilimumab in sequence. The sequence came from a human donor with melanoma.

The CDR3 DNA reads TGTGCCAGCAGTTACTCGACAGGTGGCTACACCTTC. It encodes CASSYSTGGYTF. The chain uses TRBV6-5 and TRBJ1-2; D is possibly TRBD1 (6 bases). CDR1 and CDR2 (germline): MNHEY, SVGAGI. Trimming removed 0 bases at V and 7 bases at J, with 6 bases between. The CDR3 covers 12 residues.